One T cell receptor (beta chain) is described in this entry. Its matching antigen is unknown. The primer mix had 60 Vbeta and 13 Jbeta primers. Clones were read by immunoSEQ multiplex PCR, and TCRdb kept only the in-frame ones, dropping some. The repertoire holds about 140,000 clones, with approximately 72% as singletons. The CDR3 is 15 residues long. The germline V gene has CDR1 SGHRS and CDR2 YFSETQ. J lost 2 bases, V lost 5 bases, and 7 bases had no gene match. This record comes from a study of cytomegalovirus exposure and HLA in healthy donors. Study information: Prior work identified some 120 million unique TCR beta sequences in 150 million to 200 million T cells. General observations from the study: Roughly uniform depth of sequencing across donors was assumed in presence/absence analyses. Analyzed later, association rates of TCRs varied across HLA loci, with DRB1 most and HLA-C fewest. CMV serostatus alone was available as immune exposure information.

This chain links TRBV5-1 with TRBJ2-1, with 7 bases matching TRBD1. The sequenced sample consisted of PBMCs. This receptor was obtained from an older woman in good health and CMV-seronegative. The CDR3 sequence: CASRPSQGTYNEQFF. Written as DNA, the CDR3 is TGCGCCAGCAGGCCGTCACAGGGGACCTACAATGAGCAGTTCTTC. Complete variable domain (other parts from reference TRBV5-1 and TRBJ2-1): KAGVTQTPRYLIKTRGQQVTLSCSPISGHRSVSWYQQTPGQGLQFLFEYFSETQRNKGNFPGRFSGRQFSNSRSEMNVSTLELGDSALYLCASRPSQGTYNEQFFGPGTRLTVL.